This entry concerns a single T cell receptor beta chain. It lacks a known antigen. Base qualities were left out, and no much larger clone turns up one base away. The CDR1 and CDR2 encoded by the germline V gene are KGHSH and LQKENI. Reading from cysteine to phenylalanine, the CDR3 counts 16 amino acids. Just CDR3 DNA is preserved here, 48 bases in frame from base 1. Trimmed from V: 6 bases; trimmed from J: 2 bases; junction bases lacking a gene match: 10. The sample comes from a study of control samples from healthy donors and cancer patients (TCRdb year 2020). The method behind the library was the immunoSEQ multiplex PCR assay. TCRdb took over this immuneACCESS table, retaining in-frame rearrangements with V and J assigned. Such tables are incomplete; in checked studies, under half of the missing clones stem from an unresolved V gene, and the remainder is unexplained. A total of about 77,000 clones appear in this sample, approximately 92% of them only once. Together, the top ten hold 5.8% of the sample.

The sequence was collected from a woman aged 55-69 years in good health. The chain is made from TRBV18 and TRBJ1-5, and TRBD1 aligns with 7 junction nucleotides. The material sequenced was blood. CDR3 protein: CASSPAGQQRNQPQHF. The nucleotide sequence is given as TGTGCCAGCTCCCCAGCGGGACAGCAGCGCAATCAGCCCCAGCATTTT. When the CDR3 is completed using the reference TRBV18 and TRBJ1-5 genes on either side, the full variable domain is NAGVMQNPRHLVRRRGQEARLRCSPMKGHSHVYWYRQLPEEGLKFMVYLQKENIIDESGMPKERFSAEFPKEGPSILRIQQVVRGDSAAYFCASSPAGQQRNQPQHFGDGTRLSIL.